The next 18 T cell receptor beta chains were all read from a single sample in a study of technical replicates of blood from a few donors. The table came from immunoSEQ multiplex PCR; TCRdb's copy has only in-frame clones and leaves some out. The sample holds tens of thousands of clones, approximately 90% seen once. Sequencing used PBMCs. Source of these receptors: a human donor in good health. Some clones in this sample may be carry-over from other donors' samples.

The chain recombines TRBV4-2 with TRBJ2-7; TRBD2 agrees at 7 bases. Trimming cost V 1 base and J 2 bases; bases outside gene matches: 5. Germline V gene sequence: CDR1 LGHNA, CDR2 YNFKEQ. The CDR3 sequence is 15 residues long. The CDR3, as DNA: TGTGCCAGCAGCCAAGGGGGGGGACGGGCCTACGAGCAGTACTTC. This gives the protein CASSQGGGRAYEQYF.

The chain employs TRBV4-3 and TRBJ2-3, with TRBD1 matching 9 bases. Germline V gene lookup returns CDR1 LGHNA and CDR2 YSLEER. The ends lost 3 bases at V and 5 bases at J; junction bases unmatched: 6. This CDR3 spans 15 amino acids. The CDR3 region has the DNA TGCGCCAGCAGCCAGATGGACAGGGGAGAAGATACGCAGTATTTT. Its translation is CASSQMDRGEDTQYF.

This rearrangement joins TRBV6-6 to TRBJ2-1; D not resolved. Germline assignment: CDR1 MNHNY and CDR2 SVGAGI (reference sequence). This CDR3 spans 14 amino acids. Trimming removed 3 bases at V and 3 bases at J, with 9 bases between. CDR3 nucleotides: TGTGCCAGCAGTTATTCGGGTTTCTACAATGAGCAGTTCTTC. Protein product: CASSYSGFYNEQFF.

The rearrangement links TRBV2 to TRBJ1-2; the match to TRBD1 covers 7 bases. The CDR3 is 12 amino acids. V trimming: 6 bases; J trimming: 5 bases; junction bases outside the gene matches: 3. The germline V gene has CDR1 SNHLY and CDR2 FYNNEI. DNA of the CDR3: TGTGCCAGCAGGGAACAGGGGTATGGCTACACCTTC. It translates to CASREQGYGYTF.

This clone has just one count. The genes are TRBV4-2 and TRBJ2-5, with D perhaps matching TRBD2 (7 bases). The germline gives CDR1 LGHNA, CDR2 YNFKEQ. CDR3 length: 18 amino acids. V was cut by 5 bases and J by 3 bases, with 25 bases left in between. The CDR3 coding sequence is TGTGCCAGCAGCTTAGTGCGAGGGCAGCGGGACAAGGAAGAGACCCAGTACTTC. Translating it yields CASSLVRGQRDKEETQYF.

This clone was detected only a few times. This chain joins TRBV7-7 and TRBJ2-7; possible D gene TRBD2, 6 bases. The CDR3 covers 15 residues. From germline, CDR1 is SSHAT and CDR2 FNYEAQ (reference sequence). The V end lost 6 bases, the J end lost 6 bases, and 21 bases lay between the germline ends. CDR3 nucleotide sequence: TGTGCCAGCAGTAAAGTACTGGGCGGGAACGGCGAGCAGTACTTC. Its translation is CASSKVLGGNGEQYF.

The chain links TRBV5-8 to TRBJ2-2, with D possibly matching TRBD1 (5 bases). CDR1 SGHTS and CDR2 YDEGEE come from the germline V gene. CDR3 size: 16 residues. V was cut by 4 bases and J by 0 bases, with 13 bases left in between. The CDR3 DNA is TGTGCCAGCAGCCCGACAGAGTTCGCGAACACCGGGGAGCTGTTTTTT. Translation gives CASSPTEFANTGELFF.

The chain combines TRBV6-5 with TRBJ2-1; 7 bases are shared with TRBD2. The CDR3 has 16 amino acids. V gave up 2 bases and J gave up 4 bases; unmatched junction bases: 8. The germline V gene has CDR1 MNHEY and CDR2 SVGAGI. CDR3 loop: CASSYRVGTTYNEQFF. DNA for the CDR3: TGTGCCAGCAGTTACCGAGTTGGGACTACATACAATGAGCAGTTCTTC.

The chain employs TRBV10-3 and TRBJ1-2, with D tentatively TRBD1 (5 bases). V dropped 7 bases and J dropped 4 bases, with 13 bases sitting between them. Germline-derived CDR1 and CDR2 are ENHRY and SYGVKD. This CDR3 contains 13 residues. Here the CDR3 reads CAITSDSSYGYTF. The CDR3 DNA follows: TGTGCCATCACCTCAGACAGTTCCTATGGCTACACCTTC.

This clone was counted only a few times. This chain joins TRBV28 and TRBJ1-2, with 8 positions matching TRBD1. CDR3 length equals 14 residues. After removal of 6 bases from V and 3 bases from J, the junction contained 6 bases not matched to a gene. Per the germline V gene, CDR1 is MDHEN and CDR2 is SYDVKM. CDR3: CASRSQGAHYGYTF. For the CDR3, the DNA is TGTGCCAGCAGGAGCCAGGGGGCTCACTATGGCTACACCTTC.

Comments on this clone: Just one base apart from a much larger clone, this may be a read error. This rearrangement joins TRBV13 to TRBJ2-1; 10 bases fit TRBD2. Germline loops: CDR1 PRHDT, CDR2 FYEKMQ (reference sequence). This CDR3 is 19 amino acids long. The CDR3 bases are TGTGCCAGCGGCTTACTACCTGGGGCTAGCGGGAGCGATTTGGATGAGCAGTTCTTC. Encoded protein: CASGLLPGASGSDLDEQFF.

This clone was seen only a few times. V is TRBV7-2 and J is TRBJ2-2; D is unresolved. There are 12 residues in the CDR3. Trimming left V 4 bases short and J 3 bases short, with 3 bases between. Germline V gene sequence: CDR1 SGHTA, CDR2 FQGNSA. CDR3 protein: CASSSYTGELFF. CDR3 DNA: TGTGCCAGCAGCTCGTACACCGGGGAGCTGTTTTTT.

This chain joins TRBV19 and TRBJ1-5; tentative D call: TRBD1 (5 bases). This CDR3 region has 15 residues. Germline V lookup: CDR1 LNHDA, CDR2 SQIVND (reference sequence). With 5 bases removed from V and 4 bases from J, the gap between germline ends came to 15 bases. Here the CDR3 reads CASSLRGGGNQPQHF. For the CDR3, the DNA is TGTGCCAGTAGTCTGAGGGGTGGAGGGAATCAGCCCCAGCATTTT.

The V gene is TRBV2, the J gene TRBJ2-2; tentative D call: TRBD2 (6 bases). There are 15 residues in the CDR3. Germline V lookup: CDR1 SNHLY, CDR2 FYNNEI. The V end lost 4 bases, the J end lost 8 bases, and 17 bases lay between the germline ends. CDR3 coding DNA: TGTGCCAGCAGTGGGATCAAGGAGGGGTCTGGGGAGCTGTTTTTT. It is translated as CASSGIKEGSGELFF.

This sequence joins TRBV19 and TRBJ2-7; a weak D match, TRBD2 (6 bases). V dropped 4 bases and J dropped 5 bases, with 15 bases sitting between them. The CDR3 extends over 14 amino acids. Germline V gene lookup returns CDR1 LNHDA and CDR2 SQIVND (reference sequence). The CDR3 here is CASSTTGTHNEQYF. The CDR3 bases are TGTGCCAGTAGTACAACCGGGACTCACAACGAGCAGTACTTC.

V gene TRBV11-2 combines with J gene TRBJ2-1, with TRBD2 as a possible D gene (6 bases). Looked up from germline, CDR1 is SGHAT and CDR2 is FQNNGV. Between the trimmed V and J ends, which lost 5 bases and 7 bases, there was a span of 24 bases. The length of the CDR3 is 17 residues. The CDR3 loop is CASSPRGTGGIGNEQFF. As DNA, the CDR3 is TGTGCCAGCAGCCCCCGAGGTACTGGCGGGATTGGAAATGAGCAGTTCTTC.

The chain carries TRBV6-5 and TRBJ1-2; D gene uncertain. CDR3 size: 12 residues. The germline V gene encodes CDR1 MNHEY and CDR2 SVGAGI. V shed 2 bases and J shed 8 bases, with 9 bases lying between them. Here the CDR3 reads CASSYRGGGYTF. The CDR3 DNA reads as TGTGCCAGCAGTTACCGGGGAGGGGGCTACACCTTC.

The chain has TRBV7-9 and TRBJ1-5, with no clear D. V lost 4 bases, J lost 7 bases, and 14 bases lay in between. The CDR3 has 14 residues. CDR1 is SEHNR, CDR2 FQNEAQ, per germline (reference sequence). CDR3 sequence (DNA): TGTGCCAGCAGCTATCCCGGGAAGGGACAGCCCCAGCATTTT. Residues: CASSYPGKGQPQHF.